This T cell receptor (beta chain) comes out of a study of cytomegalovirus exposure and HLA in healthy donors. PCR was performed using 60 Vbeta and 13 Jbeta primers. The method was immunoSEQ multiplex PCR; TCRdb's version includes in-frame clones alone and lacks a portion of them. Of about 78,000 clones detected, around 80% appear once; the ten largest clones hold around 0.96%. The TCR sequence derives from a male donor in good health and CMV-seronegative. The sequenced sample was PBMCs.

CDR3 protein: CASSLQFAGNTIYF. CDR3 coding DNA: TGTGCCAGCAGTCTACAGTTCGCTGGAAACACCATATATTTT. V and J are TRBV6-6 and TRBJ1-3; D is ambiguous. CDR1 is MNHNY, CDR2 SVGAGI, per germline (reference sequence). The CDR3 length is 14 residues. The ends were cut back, 5 bases at V and 2 bases at J, with 10 bases in the middle.